This T cell receptor (beta chain) is from a study of control samples from healthy donors and cancer patients. Libraries were prepared by immunoSEQ multiplex PCR; TCRdb keeps only in-frame clonotypes and omits some of them. This sample yields 100,000 to 150,000 clones, of which approximately 92% are seen a single time; around 2.5% belongs to the top ten. CDR1 is SGDLS and CDR2 is YYNGEE in the germline V gene. Deletions cut 6 bases from V and 5 bases from J, with 17 bases between. The CDR3 runs to 15 residues. The origin of this receptor is a man aged 18 to 29 in good health. Sample: blood. This chain links TRBV9 with TRBJ2-2; possible D gene TRBD2, 7 bases. The CDR3 loop reads CASTPGGGGTGELFF. The CDR3 DNA reads TGTGCCAGCACCCCTGGAGGGGGGGGAACCGGGGAGCTGTTTTTT.